This T cell receptor beta chain was captured by sequencing in a study of T-cell reconstitution after alpha-beta-depleted transplantation in children. This clonotype was detected only a few times. What it recognizes is unknown. The CDR3 spans 13 residues. The germline V gene has CDR1 SGHRS and CDR2 YFSETQ. Trimming pared 0 bases from V and 5 bases from J, leaving 8 bases between. The study's findings and limits: T-cell numbers and diversity, one year after transplant, stemmed largely from T cells that were newly produced. Surviving recipient T cells and intrathymic progenitors accounted for some patients' high TCRbeta diversity at day 60. Several hundred graft clones that had expanded were reportedly the source of alpha-beta T cells about two months after transplant.

As it was prepared, the TCRbeta library received unique molecular identifiers. Each CDR3 protein is one row after TCRdb ran MiXCR on the PCR reads. The table lists fewer than 550,000 distinct CDR3 sequences, roughly an eighth of them singletons. This receptor was obtained from a female patient between 2 and 15 years old who had a stem cell transplant for aplastic anemia, so the T cells may come from the graft donor. V gene TRBV5-1 combines with J gene TRBJ1-1; D is uncertain. The source was PBMCs, mostly from graft donor cells, collected 180 days after TCRalphabeta/CD19-depleted stem cell transplant. CDR3 region: CASSLEVGTEAFF. Written as DNA, the CDR3 is TGCGCCAGCAGCTTGGAGGTGGGGACTGAAGCTTTCTTT.